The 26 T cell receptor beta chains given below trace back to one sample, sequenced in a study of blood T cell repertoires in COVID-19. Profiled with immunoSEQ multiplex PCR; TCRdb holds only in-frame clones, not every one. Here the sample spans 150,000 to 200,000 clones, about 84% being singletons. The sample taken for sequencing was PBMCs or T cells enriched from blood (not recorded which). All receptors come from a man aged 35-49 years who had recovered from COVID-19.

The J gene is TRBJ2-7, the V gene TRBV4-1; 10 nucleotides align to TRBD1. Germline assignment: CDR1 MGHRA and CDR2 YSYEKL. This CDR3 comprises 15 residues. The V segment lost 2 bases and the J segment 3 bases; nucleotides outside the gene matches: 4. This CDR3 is CASSQTGQGNYEQYV. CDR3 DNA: TGCGCCAGCAGCCAAACGGGACAGGGGAACTACGAGCAGTACGTC.

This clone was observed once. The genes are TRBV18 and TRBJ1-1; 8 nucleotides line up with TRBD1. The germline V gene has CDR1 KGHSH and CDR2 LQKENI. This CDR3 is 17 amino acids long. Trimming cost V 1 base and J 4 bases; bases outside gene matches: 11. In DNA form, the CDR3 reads TGTGCCAGCTCACCACTCGGGACAGGAAAGGTGGGCACTGAAGCTTTCTTT. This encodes CASSPLGTGKVGTEAFF.

In DNA form, the CDR3 reads TGTGCCAGCAGCGCAGCCCTAGAGGATACGCAGTATTTT. Translating it yields CASSAALEDTQYF. The V call is TRBV2, the J call TRBJ2-3; D gene ambiguous. The germline gives CDR1 SNHLY, CDR2 FYNNEI. The CDR3 consists of 13 residues. Trimming cost V 6 bases and J 6 bases, with 13 bases left between them.

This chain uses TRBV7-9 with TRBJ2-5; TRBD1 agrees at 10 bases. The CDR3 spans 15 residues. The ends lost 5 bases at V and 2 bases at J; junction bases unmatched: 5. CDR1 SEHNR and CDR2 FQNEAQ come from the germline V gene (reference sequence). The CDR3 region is CASSRGTGDQETQYF. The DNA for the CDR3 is TGTGCCAGCAGCCGAGGGACAGGGGATCAAGAGACCCAGTACTTC.

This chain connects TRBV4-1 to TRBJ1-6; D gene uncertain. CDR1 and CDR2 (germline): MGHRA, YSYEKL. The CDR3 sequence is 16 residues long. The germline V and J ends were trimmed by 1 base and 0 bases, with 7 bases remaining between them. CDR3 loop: CASSQVTDSYNSPLHF. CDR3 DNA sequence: TGCGCCAGCAGCCAAGTTACAGACTCCTATAATTCACCCCTCCACTTT.

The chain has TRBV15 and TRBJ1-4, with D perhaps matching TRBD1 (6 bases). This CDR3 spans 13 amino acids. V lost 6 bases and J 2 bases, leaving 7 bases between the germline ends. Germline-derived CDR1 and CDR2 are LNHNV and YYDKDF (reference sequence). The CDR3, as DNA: TGTGCCACCAGGGACAGCACTAATGAAAAACTGTTTTTT. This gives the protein CATRDSTNEKLFF.

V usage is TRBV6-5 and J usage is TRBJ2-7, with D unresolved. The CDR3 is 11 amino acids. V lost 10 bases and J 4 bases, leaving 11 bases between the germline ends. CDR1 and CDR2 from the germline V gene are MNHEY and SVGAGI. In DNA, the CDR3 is TGTGCCATTGCGGAACTGTACGAGCAGTACGTC. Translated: CAIAELYEQYV.

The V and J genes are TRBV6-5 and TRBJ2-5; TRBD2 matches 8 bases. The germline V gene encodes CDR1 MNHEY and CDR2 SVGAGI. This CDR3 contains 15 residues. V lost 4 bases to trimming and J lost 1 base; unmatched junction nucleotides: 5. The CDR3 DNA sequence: TGTGCCAGCAGTTCAAGCGGGGGCCTCCAAGAGACCCAGTACTTC. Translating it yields CASSSSGGLQETQYF.

CDR3 sequence reads: CASSLPRLASKWAQYF. The CDR3 region has the DNA TGTGCCAGCAGCTTACCAAGACTGGCCAGTAAATGGGCCCAGTACTTC. This chain links TRBV7-8 with TRBJ2-5; D call uncertain. V lost 2 bases, J lost 9 bases, and 22 bases lay in between. The germline V gene encodes CDR1 SGHVS and CDR2 FQNEAQ. The CDR3 length is 16 residues.

The CDR3 DNA reads TGTGCCAGCAGCCAGGACCGGGACACCAGCAATCAGCCCCAGCATTTT. Translating gives CASSQDRDTSNQPQHF. This chain uses TRBV14 with TRBJ1-5; D may be TRBD1 (6 bases). Trimming removed 3 bases from V and 1 base from J, with 13 bases in between. The CDR3 consists of 16 residues. Germline-derived CDR1 and CDR2 are SGHDN and FVKESK.

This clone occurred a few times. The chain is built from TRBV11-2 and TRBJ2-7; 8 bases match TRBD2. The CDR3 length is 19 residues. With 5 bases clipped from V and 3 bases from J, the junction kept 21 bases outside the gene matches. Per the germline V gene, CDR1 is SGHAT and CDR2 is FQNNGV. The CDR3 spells CASSLLNSSSGPIIYEQYV. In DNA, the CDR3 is TGTGCCAGCAGCCTCCTGAATTCTTCTAGCGGGCCAATTATCTACGAGCAGTACGTC.

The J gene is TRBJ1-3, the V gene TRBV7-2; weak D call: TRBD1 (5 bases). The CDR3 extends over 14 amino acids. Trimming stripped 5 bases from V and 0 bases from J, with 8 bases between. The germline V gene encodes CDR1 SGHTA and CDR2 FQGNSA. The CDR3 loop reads CASSQGFSGNTIYF. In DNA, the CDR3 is TGTGCCAGCAGCCAGGGTTTCTCTGGAAACACCATATATTTT.

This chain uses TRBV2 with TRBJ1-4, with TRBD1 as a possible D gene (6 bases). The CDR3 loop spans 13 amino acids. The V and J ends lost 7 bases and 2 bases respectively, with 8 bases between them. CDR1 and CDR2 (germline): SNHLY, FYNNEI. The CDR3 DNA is TGTGCCAGCATGGGGGCTACTAATGAAAAACTGTTTTTT. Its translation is CASMGATNEKLFF.

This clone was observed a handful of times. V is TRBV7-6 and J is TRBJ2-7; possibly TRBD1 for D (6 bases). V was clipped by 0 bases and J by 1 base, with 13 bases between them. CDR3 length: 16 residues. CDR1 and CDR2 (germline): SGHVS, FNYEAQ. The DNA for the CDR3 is TGTGCCAGCAGCTTAGCGGGGGCCGGGGCGTCCTACGAGCAGTACTTC. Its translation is CASSLAGAGASYEQYF.

The CDR3 DNA reads as TGTGCCAGCAGTTTACGTACCGGGGAGCTGTTTTTT. Translated, it gives CASSLRTGELFF. J is TRBJ2-2 and V is TRBV12-3 or TRBV12-4, with D uncertain. Trimming removed 2 bases from V and 5 bases from J, with 3 bases in between. CDR3 length: 12 residues.

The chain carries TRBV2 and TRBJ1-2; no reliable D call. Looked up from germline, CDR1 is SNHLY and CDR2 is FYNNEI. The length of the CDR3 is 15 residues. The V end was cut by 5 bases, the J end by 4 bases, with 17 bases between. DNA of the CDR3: TGTGCCAGCAGTCTGGGTCAAGGGCGGGGCTATGGCTACACCTTC. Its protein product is CASSLGQGRGYGYTF.

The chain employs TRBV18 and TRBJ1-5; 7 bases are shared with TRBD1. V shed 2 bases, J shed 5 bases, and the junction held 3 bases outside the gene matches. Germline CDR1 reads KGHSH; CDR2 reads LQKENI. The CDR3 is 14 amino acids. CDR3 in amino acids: CASSPGRGDQPQHF. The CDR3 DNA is TGTGCCAGCTCACCAGGCAGGGGGGATCAGCCCCAGCATTTT.

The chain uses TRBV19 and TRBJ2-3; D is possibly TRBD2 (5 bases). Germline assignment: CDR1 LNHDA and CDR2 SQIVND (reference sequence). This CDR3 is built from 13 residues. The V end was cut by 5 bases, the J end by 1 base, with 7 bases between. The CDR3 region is CASSLARTDTQYF. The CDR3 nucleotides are TGTGCCAGTAGTCTAGCTCGCACAGATACGCAGTATTTT.

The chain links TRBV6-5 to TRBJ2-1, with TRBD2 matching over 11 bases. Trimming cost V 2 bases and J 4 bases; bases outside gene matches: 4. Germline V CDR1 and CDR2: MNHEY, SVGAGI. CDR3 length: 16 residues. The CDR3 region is CASSYGSSGGYNEQFF. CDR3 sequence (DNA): TGTGCCAGCAGTTACGGATCTAGCGGGGGGTACAATGAGCAGTTCTTC.

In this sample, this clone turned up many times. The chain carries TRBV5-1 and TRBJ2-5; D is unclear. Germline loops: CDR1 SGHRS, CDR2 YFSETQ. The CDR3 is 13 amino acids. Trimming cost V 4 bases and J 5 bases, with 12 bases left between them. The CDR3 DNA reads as TGCGCCAGCAGCACCCGCTTGAGGGAGACCCAGTACTTC. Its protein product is CASSTRLRETQYF.

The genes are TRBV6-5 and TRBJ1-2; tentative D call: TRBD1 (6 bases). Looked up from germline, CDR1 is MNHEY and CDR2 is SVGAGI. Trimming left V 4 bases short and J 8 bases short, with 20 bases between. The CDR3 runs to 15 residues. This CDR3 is CASSSPRRDKTGYTF. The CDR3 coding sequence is TGTGCCAGCAGTTCTCCCCGCCGGGACAAGACCGGCTACACCTTC.

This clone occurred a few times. The CDR3 is CASRLDRLNEKLFF. The CDR3 DNA sequence: TGTGCCAGCAGGCTTGACAGGCTAAATGAAAAACTGTTTTTT. The V gene is TRBV2, the J gene TRBJ1-4, with D possibly matching TRBD1 (6 bases). The CDR3 has 14 residues. In germline, CDR1 is SNHLY, CDR2 FYNNEI. Trimming left V 6 bases short and J 5 bases short, with 13 bases between.

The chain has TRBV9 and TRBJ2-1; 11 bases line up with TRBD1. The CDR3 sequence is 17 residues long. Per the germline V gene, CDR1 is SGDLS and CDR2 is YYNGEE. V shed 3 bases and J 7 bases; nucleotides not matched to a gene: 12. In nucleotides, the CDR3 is TGTGCCAGCAGCGCTCACATTGCCGGGACAGGGGGGAATGAGCAGTTCTTC. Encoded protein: CASSAHIAGTGGNEQFF.

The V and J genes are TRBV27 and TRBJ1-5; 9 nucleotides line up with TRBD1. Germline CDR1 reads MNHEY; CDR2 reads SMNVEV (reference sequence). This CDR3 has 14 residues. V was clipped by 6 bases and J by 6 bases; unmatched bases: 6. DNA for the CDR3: TGTGCCAGCAGGTTACAGGGGGCGGGTCAGCCCCAGCATTTT. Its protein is CASRLQGAGQPQHF.

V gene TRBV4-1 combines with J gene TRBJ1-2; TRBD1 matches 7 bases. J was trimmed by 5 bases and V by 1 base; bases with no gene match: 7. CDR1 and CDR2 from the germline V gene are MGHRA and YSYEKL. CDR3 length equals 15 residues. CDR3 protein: CASSQGQGTAYGYTF. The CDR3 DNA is TGCGCCAGCAGCCAAGGCCAAGGGACAGCTTATGGCTACACCTTC.

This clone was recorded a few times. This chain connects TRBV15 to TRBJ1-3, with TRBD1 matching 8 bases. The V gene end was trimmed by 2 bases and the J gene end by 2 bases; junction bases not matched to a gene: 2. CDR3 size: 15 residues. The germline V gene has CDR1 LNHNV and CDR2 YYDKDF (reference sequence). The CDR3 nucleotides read TGTGCCACCAGCAGAAAGACAGGGGCTGGAAACACCATATATTTT. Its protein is CATSRKTGAGNTIYF.